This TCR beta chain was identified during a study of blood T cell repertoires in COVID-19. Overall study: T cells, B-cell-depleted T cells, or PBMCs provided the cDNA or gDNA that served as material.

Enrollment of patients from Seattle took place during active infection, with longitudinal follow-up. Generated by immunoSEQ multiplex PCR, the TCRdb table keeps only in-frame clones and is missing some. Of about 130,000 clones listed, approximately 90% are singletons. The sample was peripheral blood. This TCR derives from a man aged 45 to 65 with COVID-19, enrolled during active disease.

CDR3 DNA sequence: TGTGCCAGCTCACAGGAACAGGGGAATCTCGGGGAGCTGTTTTTT. It translates to CASSQEQGNLGELFF. The rearrangement links TRBV18 to TRBJ2-2; 7 bases match TRBD1. CDR1 and CDR2 (germline): KGHSH, LQKENI. The V and J ends lost 4 bases and 7 bases, in that order; junction bases with no gene match: 9. The CDR3 has 15 residues.